This T cell receptor beta chain was recovered during a study of T cells in Graves' hyperthyroidism and ophthalmopathy. The CDR3 extends over 16 amino acids. Germline V gives CDR1 MDHEN, CDR2 SYDVKM. V was clipped by 7 bases and J by 0 bases, with 16 bases between them. Amplification of TCR beta CDR3 regions used RNA as the template. First-round RT-PCR of the TCR CDR3 relied on the HTBI primer set. MiXCR, run by TCRdb on the multiplex PCR reads, gives a single entry per CDR3 protein. Found here are about 270,000 distinct CDR3 sequences, 13% to 15% of them singletons; the top ten hold roughly 30%. This clonotype has at least ten counts.

The chain has TRBV28 and TRBJ2-1, with a weak D call TRBD2 (6 bases). Sequencing used blood. The sequence was obtained from a woman in her forties or fifties with Graves' hyperthyroidism that later progressed to Graves' ophthalmopathy. CDR3 DNA: TGTGCCAGCAATCTCCCGACTAGTAGCTCCTACAATGAGCAGTTCTTC. It translates to CASNLPTSSSYNEQFF.